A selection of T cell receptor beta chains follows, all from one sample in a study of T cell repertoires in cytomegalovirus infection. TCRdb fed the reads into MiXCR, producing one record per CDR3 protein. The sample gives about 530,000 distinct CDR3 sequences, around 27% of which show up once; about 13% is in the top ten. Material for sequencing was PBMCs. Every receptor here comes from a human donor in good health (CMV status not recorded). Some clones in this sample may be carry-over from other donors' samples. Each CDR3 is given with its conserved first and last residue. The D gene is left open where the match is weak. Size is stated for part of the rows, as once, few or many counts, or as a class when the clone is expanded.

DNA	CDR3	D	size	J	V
TGCGCCAGCAGACACGGCGTTAGCCCGAGGGGGGATACGCAGTATTTT	CASRHGVSPRGDTQYF	NA	NA	TRBJ2-3	TRBV4-1
TGCAGTGCTCCTCGGCAGTTGACCTACGAGCAGTACTTC	CSAPRQLTYEQYF	NA	few	TRBJ2-7	TRBV20-1
TGCAGCGTTGGAGGAGGTGGGTGGGAGCAGTACTTC	CSVGGGGWEQYF	NA	NA	TRBJ2-7	TRBV29-1
TGTGCCAGCAGCCGGGACCCGGTCCCTGGAAACACCATATATTTT	CASSRDPVPGNTIYF	NA	many	TRBJ1-3	TRBV7-3
TGTGCCAGCAGCCCGCGGGAGAGAGCCAAAAACATTCAGTACTTC	CASSPRERAKNIQYF	TRBD2	NA	TRBJ2-4	TRBV7-2
TGTGCCAGCGTCTCCGGGGAATCCTACGAGCAGTACTTC	CASVSGESYEQYF	NA	few	TRBJ2-7	TRBV7-9
TGTGCCAGTAGTATGTCCGGGAGTAGCGGGAGTGCCCAAGAGACCCAGTACTTC	CASSMSGSSGSAQETQYF	TRBD2	NA	TRBJ2-5	TRBV19
TGTGCCAGCAGTTTTGAGTGGGACATAGTCGCCAATGAGCAGTTCTTC	CASSFEWDIVANEQFF	NA	NA	TRBJ2-1	TRBV12-3/TRBV12-4
TGTGCCAGCAGTTTAATACAGGGGGGGAATATAGGGACTGAAGCTTTCTTT	CASSLIQGGNIGTEAFF	TRBD1	many	TRBJ1-1	TRBV28
TGTGCTAGTGGTTCGGGACTAGCGGGAGTGCTTGATACGCAGTATTTT	CASGSGLAGVLDTQYF	TRBD2	NA	TRBJ2-3	TRBV12-5
TGTGCCACAACCTCAGGGATTTTGAACACTGAAGCTTTCTTT	CATTSGILNTEAFF	NA	few	TRBJ1-1	TRBV6-2/TRBV6-3
TGCAGTGCTAGAGTGGGGGTCCTAGCGGGAGGAGGAGAGACCCAGTACTTC	CSARVGVLAGGGETQYF	TRBD2	NA	TRBJ2-5	TRBV20-1